This T cell receptor beta chain was observed in a study of cytomegalovirus exposure and HLA in healthy donors. Study-level results: Per a later analysis, HLA-associated TCR beta chains showed more clonal expansion than other, equally common TCR beta chains.

Germline loops: CDR1 MDHEN, CDR2 SYDVKM. This CDR3 has 15 residues. The trim removed 5 bases at V and 5 bases at J, leaving 9 bases unmatched. Primers for the PCR totalled 60 Vbeta and 13 Jbeta. Clones were sequenced by immunoSEQ multiplex PCR, and TCRdb holds only the in-frame ones, with some missing. This sample yields 130,000 to 150,000 clones, of which 60% to 80% are seen a single time; 5.1% belongs to the top ten. Every donor was a healthy person donating bone marrow. This clone was counted between two and nine times. Its antigen is still unknown. The sequenced sample was PBMCs. The TCR originated in a male donor in good health and CMV-seronegative. The gene calls are TRBV28 and TRBJ2-3, with 8 bases aligning to TRBD1. The CDR3, as DNA: TGTGCCAGCAGTCACTCCAGGGGGCGCATAGATACGCAGTATTTT. It yields the protein CASSHSRGRIDTQYF.